Given below is one T cell receptor (beta chain) in context. Its antigen is still unknown. The sample is drawn from a study of shared clonotypes between healthy human individuals. Per the germline V gene, CDR1 is MNHNY and CDR2 is SVGAGI (reference sequence). The CDR3 extends over 11 amino acids. Trimming pared 6 bases from V and 7 bases from J, leaving 9 bases between. General study results and limits: The low donor count limited represented genetic and exposure-history diversity. Naive subsets generally had larger estimated richness than memory subsets.

Profiled with immunoSEQ multiplex PCR; TCRdb holds only in-frame clones, not every one. The sample consists of over 1.5 million clones, approximately 98% of them appearing once. Source material: naive CD4+ T cells sorted from blood. Stated subset: CD45RA+ positively selected. This TCR derives from a man younger than 45 in good health. The V gene is TRBV6-6, the J gene TRBJ2-5; perhaps TRBD1 as D (5 bases). CDR3 region: CASRYTGTQYF. CDR3 nucleotides: TGTGCCAGCAGATATACAGGGACCCAGTACTTC.